These 2 T cell receptor beta chains were all obtained from the same sample, sequenced in a study of blood T cell repertoires in COVID-19. TCRdb's copy holds only in-frame clones and misses some; the assay was immunoSEQ multiplex PCR. The table lists 140,000 to 150,000 clones, more than 75% of them singletons, with roughly 4.5% in the top ten. What was sequenced was peripheral blood. Receptor source: a man in his sixties with acute or convalescent COVID-19.

The V and J genes are TRBV10-3 and TRBJ2-3; 10 bases agree with TRBD2. The CDR3 covers 16 residues. CDR1 is ENHRY and CDR2 is SYGVKD in the germline V gene. Trimming took 4 bases from V and 0 from J; bases not matched to a gene: 4. The CDR3 DNA follows: TGTGCCATCAGTGGTTCGACTAGCGGGAGCACAGATACGCAGTATTTT. Residues: CAISGSTSGSTDTQYF.

The chain couples TRBV30 to TRBJ2-1, with D tentatively TRBD1 (5 bases). The CDR3 runs to 14 residues. V shed 2 bases and J shed 6 bases, with 14 bases lying between them. Germline V CDR1 and CDR2: GTSNPN, SVGIG (reference sequence). The CDR3 region is CAWSRQGGFNEQFF. The CDR3 nucleotides read TGTGCCTGGAGTCGGCAGGGTGGGTTCAATGAGCAGTTCTTC.